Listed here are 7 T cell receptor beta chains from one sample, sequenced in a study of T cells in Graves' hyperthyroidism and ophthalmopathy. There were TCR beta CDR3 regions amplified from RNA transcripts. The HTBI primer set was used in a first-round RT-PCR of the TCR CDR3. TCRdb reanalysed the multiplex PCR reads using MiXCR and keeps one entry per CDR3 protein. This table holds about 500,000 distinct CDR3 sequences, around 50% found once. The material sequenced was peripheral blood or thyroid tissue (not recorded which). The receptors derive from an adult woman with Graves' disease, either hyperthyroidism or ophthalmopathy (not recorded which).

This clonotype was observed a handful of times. The CDR3 nucleotides read TGCAGTGCCGTTGACAGGGGGTGGGAGACCCAGTACTTC. It translates to CSAVDRGWETQYF. The chain is built from TRBV20-1 and TRBJ2-5; 9 bases agree with TRBD1. Germline CDR1 is DFQATT and CDR2 is SNEGSKA (reference sequence). This CDR3 is 13 amino acids long. The ends lost 6 bases at V and 5 bases at J; junction bases unmatched: 7.

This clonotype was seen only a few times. CDR3 region: CASSGGVNYGYTF. CDR3 nucleotide sequence: TGTGCCAGCAGCGGGGGTGTTAACTATGGCTACACCTTC. The V call is TRBV9, the J call TRBJ1-2; D unclear. CDR3 length: 13 residues. Germline-derived CDR1 and CDR2 are SGDLS and YYNGEE. With 3 bases removed from V and 1 base from J, the gap between germline ends came to 7 bases.

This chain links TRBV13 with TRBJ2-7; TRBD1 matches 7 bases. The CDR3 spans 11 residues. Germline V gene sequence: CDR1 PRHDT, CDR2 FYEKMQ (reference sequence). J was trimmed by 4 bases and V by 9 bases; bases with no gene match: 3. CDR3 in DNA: TGTGCCAGAGGGGGCAGATACGAGCAGTACTTC. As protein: CARGGRYEQYF.

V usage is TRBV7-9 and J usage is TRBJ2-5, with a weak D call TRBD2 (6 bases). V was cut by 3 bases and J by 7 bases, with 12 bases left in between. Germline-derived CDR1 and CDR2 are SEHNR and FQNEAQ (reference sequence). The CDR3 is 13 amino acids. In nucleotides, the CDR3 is TGTGCCAGCAGCTTGGAGACTAGGGGGACCCAGTACTTC. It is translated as CASSLETRGTQYF.

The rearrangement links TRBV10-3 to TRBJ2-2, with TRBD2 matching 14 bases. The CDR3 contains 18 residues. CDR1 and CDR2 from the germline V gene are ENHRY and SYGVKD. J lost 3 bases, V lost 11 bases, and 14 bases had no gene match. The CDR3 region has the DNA TGTGCCGGGGCAGTCGGGACTAGCGGGAGAGGGGACACCGGGGAGCTGTTTTTT. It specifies CAGAVGTSGRGDTGELFF.

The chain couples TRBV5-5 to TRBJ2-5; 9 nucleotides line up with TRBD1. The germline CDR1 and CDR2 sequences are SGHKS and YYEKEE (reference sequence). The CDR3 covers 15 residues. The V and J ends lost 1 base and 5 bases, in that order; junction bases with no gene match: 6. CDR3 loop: CASSLIQGARETQYF. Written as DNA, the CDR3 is TGTGCCAGCAGCTTGATACAGGGGGCGCGGGAGACCCAGTACTTC.

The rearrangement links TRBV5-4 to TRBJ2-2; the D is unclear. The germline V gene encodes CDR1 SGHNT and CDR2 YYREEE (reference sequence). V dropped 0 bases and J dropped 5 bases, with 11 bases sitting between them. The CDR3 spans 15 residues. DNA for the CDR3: TGTGCCAGCAGCTTGGGAGTCGGGCAGACCGGGGAGCTGTTTTTT. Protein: CASSLGVGQTGELFF.